This T cell receptor (beta chain) is from a study of T-cell reconstitution after alpha-beta-depleted transplantation in children. Germline V gene sequence: CDR1 SGHRS, CDR2 YFSETQ. The CDR3 consists of 16 residues. The junction had 11 bases not matched to a gene; V was cut back by 5 bases and J by 4 bases. Unique molecular identifiers were used to barcode this TCRbeta library. TCRdb reprocessed the PCR reads with MiXCR, giving one entry per CDR3 protein. The sample lists about 870,000 distinct CDR3 sequences, around 17% occurring once. This material consisted of PBMCs, mostly from graft donor cells, taken 360 days after TCRalphabeta/CD19-depleted stem cell transplant. The genes are TRBV5-1 and TRBJ2-1; 8 nucleotides match TRBD2. This receptor was taken from a male patient between 5 and 17 years old who had a stem cell transplant for acute lymphoblastic leukemia, so the T cells may come from the graft donor. CDR3 coding DNA: TGCGCCAGCAGTCCCCTTAGCGGGAATCAATACAATGAGCAGTTCTTC. Translated: CASSPLSGNQYNEQFF.